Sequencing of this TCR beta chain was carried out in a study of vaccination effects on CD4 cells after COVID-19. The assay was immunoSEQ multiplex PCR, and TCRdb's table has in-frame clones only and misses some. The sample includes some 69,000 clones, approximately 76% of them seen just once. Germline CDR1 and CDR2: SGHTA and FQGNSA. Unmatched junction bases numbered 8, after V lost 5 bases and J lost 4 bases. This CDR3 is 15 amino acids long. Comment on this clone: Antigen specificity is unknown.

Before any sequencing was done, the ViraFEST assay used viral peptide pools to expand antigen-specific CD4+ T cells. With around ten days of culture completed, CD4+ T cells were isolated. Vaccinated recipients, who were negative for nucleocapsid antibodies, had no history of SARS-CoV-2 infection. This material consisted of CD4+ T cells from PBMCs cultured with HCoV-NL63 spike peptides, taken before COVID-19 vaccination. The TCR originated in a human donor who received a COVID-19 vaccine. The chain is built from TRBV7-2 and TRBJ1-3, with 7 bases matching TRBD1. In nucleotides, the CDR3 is TGTGCCAGCAGCAAAGACAGGGACCGAGGAAACACCATATATTTT. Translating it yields CASSKDRDRGNTIYF. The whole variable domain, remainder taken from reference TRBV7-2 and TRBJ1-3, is GAGVSQSPSNKVTEKGKDVELRCDPISGHTALYWYRQSLGQGLEFLIYFQGNSAPDKSGLPSDRFSAERTGGSVSTLTIQRTQQEDSAVYLCASSKDRDRGNTIYFGEGSWLTVV.